This T cell receptor beta chain is from a study of cytomegalovirus exposure and HLA in healthy donors. The study, taken as a whole, reports: A classifier reportedly called cytomegalovirus status with high sensitivity and specificity. Reports state that TCR beta sequences accurately predicted most subjects' HLA-A and HLA-B alleles. A previous analysis found most TCR beta V segments productive roughly 90% or roughly 30% of the time. Indistinguishable V segments, including TRBV6-2 and TRBV6-3, were excluded.

The PCR was carried out with 60 Vbeta primers and 13 Jbeta primers. Produced via immunoSEQ multiplex PCR; TCRdb's table is partial and in-frame only. Of around 170,000 clones listed, approximately 88% are singletons. As to this clone: Its specificity is unknown.

Germline values: CDR1 MGHRA, CDR2 YSYEKL. Trimming removed 1 base from V and 2 bases from J; junction bases left unmatched: 10. This CDR3 region has 18 residues. This clonotype originated in a woman aged 18-30 years in good health and CMV-seronegative. This chain connects TRBV4-1 to TRBJ2-3; TRBD2 matches 9 bases. The sequenced material came from PBMCs. The CDR3 loop is CASSQGPQRGAFTDTQYF. DNA of the CDR3: TGCGCCAGCAGCCAAGGACCGCAGCGGGGGGCATTCACAGATACGCAGTATTTT.